This T cell receptor beta chain was obtained from a study of blood T cell repertoires in COVID-19. Looking at the study overall: COVID-19 samples, acute and convalescent, were from the United States, Italy and Spain. T cells, B-cell-depleted T cells, or PBMCs supplied cDNA or gDNA.

While infection was still active, Seattle patients were enrolled and then followed longitudinally. Trimming shortened V by 4 bases and J by 0 bases, and 16 bases separated the two germline ends. Germline V gene lookup returns CDR1 SGHTA and CDR2 FQGNSA. This CDR3 has 17 amino acids. Authors' methods: Researchers report that nucleated cell counts were estimated from reference gene primer amplification. Sequenced by immunoSEQ multiplex PCR; TCRdb stores in-frame clones only, minus some. V and J calls and clone size are those listed in that table; D and trimming were worked out from the DNA. The table lists just under 350,000 clones, approximately 87% of them singletons.

Specimen: peripheral blood. The origin of this receptor is a woman aged 45-60 years with COVID-19, enrolled during active disease. The chain couples TRBV7-2 to TRBJ1-3, with unresolved D. The CDR3 DNA follows: TGTGCCAGCAGCTGGGCAGCCTCTCTGAGCTCTGGAAACACCATATATTTT. Amino acids: CASSWAASLSSGNTIYF.